These 15 T cell receptor beta chains share one sample of origin, sequenced in a study of control samples from healthy donors and cancer patients. Measured with immunoSEQ multiplex PCR; TCRdb has only the in-frame clones, and not every one. Of about 82,000 clones in the sample, around 87% are singletons; the top ten hold around 18%. The specimen was blood. The source of these receptors is a man between 50 and 59 years old in good health.

The rearrangement joins TRBV19 to TRBJ2-3, with 7 positions matching TRBD2. Looked up from germline, CDR1 is LNHDA and CDR2 is SQIVND (reference sequence). CDR3 length: 14 amino acids. V dropped 9 bases and J dropped 5; count of bases not matched to a gene: 11. In DNA form, the CDR3 reads TGTGCCAGCCTGGGAGGGAGCCCGGGAGATACGCAGTATTTT. As protein: CASLGGSPGDTQYF.

This chain connects TRBV6-1 to TRBJ2-7; D is unresolved. The CDR3 length is 15 residues. Trimming removed 0 bases at V and 3 bases at J, with 12 bases between. The germline V gene has CDR1 MNHNS and CDR2 SASEGT. CDR3 DNA: TGTGCCAGCAGTGAAGCCCCAGGCCCGGGCTACGAGCAGTACGTC. This sequence encodes CASSEAPGPGYEQYV.

This sequence joins TRBV13 and TRBJ1-2; 7 positions match TRBD1. V dropped 4 bases and J dropped 4; count of bases not matched to a gene: 6. Germline values: CDR1 PRHDT, CDR2 FYEKMQ (reference sequence). The CDR3 has 14 residues. This CDR3 is CASSSQGVVYGYTF. The CDR3, as DNA: TGTGCCAGCAGCTCCCAGGGGGTCGTCTATGGCTACACCTTC. Complete variable domain (other parts from reference TRBV13 and TRBJ1-2): AAGVIQSPRHLIKEKRETATLKCYPIPRHDTVYWYQQGPGQDPQFLISFYEKMQSDKGSIPDRFSAQQFSDYHSELNMSSLELGDSALYFCASSSQGVVYGYTFGSGTRLTVV.

This clone is a singleton in its sample. V usage is TRBV24-1 and J usage is TRBJ2-5; 7 positions match TRBD2. CDR3 length equals 14 residues. V trimming: 10 bases; J trimming: 2 bases; junction bases outside the gene matches: 9. The germline V gene has CDR1 KGHDR and CDR2 SFDVKD. CDR3: CATGEGAVQETQYF. The CDR3 coding sequence is TGTGCCACGGGGGAGGGCGCGGTGCAAGAGACCCAGTACTTC.

The chain has TRBV6-5 and TRBJ2-5; a possible D gene is TRBD2 (6 bases). This CDR3 spans 15 amino acids. Germline V gene sequence: CDR1 MNHEY, CDR2 SVGAGI. V was trimmed by 5 bases and J by 3 bases, leaving 16 bases between them. The CDR3 nucleotides are TGTGCCAGCAGTCCGGGTTGGGGGGATAAAGAGACCCAGTACTTC. This sequence encodes CASSPGWGDKETQYF.

The V gene is TRBV5-1, the J gene TRBJ2-1; no definite D call. CDR3 length equals 14 residues. Germline-derived CDR1 and CDR2 are SGHRS and YFSETQ. V lost 3 bases to trimming and J lost 0 bases, with 7 bases between them. CDR3 sequence (DNA): TGCGCCAGCAGCTCCCAGAGCTCCTACAATGAGCAGTTCTTC. This gives the protein CASSSQSSYNEQFF.

In its sample, this clone was seen once. V is TRBV7-9 and J is TRBJ2-3; 7 bases are a match to TRBD2. Germline lookup yields CDR1 SEHNR and CDR2 FQNEAQ (reference sequence). The CDR3 length is 17 residues. Trimming cost V 5 bases and J 4 bases; bases outside gene matches: 15. The CDR3 DNA sequence: TGTGCCAGCAGCCCAGAGGGGAGTGGCGGGAGAGCAGATACGCAGTATTTT. It yields the protein CASSPEGSGGRADTQYF.

The chain has TRBV2 and TRBJ2-7; TRBD2 might be the D (6 bases). V was trimmed by 4 bases and J by 4 bases, leaving 8 bases between them. This CDR3 has 12 residues. Germline assignment: CDR1 SNHLY and CDR2 FYNNEI. CDR3 protein: CASSVGGYEQYV. For the CDR3, the DNA is TGTGCCAGCAGTGTCGGGGGATACGAGCAGTACGTC.

The V call is TRBV3-1 (or the pseudogene TRBV3-2), the J call TRBJ1-1; 7 bases are a match to TRBD1. CDR3 size: 16 residues. Germline-derived CDR1 and CDR2 are LGHDT and YNNKEL (reference sequence). V dropped 0 bases and J dropped 4; count of bases not matched to a gene: 8. For the CDR3, the DNA is TGTGCCAGCAGCCAAGATTTAAAGGGGGCTCGCACTGAAGCTTTCTTT. Protein sequence: CASSQDLKGARTEAFF.

J is TRBJ1-2 and V is TRBV11-2, with D unclear. CDR1 and CDR2 from the germline V gene are SGHAT and FQNNGV. Trimming removed 1 base from V and 6 bases from J, with 12 bases in between. The CDR3 length is 14 residues. CDR3 amino acids: CASSLGGGLNGYTF. Written as DNA, the CDR3 is TGTGCCAGCAGCTTAGGGGGAGGGTTGAATGGCTACACCTTC. The full variable domain, with the rest looked up from reference TRBV11-2 and TRBJ1-2, is EAGVAQSPRYKIIEKRQSVAFWCNPISGHATLYWYQQILGQGPKLLIQFQNNGVVDDSQLPKDRFSAERLKGVDSTLKIQPAKLEDSAVYLCASSLGGGLNGYTFGSGTRLTVV.

This rearrangement joins TRBV7-2 to TRBJ1-1; weak D call: TRBD1 (6 bases). In germline, CDR1 is SGHTA, CDR2 FQGNSA. The CDR3 contains 15 residues. Trimming shortened V by 3 bases and J by 4 bases, and 15 bases separated the two germline ends. This CDR3 is CASSFGVGDITEAFF. In nucleotides, the CDR3 is TGTGCCAGCAGCTTTGGTGTTGGGGACATCACTGAAGCTTTCTTT.

The chain couples TRBV3-1 (or the pseudogene TRBV3-2) to TRBJ1-6, with D unresolved. Trimming shortened V by 2 bases and J by 6 bases, and 8 bases separated the two germline ends. The CDR3 is 14 amino acids. Germline CDR1 and CDR2: LGHDT and YNNKEL (reference sequence). The CDR3 protein is CASSQRTFNSPLHF. As DNA, the CDR3 is TGTGCCAGCAGCCAACGGACTTTTAATTCACCCCTCCACTTT.

The chain uses TRBV15 and TRBJ2-2; no clear D. The germline V gene has CDR1 LNHNV and CDR2 YYDKDF (reference sequence). Trimming cost V 0 bases and J 4 bases, with 15 bases left between them. The CDR3 extends over 17 amino acids. Written as DNA, the CDR3 is TGTGCCACCAGCAGAGATTCGTGGATTATTGCCACCGGGGAGCTGTTTTTT. It is translated as CATSRDSWIIATGELFF.

The genes are TRBV4-3 and TRBJ2-5; 8 nucleotides line up with TRBD2. The length of the CDR3 is 15 residues. CDR1 and CDR2 from the germline V gene are LGHNA and YSLEER. V shed 4 bases and J 5 bases; nucleotides not matched to a gene: 9. CDR3: CASSPSLVAGETQYF. The CDR3 DNA sequence: TGCGCCAGCAGCCCTTCTCTGGTAGCGGGGGAGACCCAGTACTTC.

This chain joins TRBV18 and TRBJ1-1, with D unresolved. The V and J ends lost 3 bases and 2 bases respectively, with 16 bases between them. The CDR3 runs to 16 residues. The germline gives CDR1 KGHSH, CDR2 LQKENI. CDR3 nucleotide sequence: TGTGCCAGCTCACCCATCGCCTCGGTCGAAAACACTGAAGCTTTCTTT. Its translation: CASSPIASVENTEAFF.